This TCR beta chain is drawn from a study of naive and memory T cell subsets (dated by TCRdb to 2015 to 2018). Study-wide context: An open-source, UMI-based TCR alpha and beta sequencing pipeline was applied to sorted naive and memory peripheral blood T cell subsets. IgG serology results and the functional CMV T cell responses were in complete agreement. RNA was DNase-treated and reverse transcribed with TCR constant-region primers, mostly using SuperScript III.

Receptors were amplified or captured by UMI-ligation and nested PCR. The beta constant-region primer consisted of an equimolar mixture of two oligonucleotides that together covered TRBC1 and TRBC2. Four rounds of PCR, combining the SP2 primer with nested alpha and beta constant-region primers, were used to amplify the ligated cDNA. A single-stranded oligonucleotide bearing the SP2 primer plus a 12-nucleotide UMI was ligated onto the 3' end of the cDNA by T4 RNA ligase 1. The ligation reaction was incubated at 16°C for roughly 18-25 hours. PCR2 was usually performed as a SYBR Green qPCR and halted at a preset threshold so that over-amplification would not occur. Agencourt AMPure XP magnetic beads were used for all purifications after the first. Libraries were quantified by Qubit and checked on a TapeStation, where a main peak was expected near 650 bp. Sequencing of the pooled libraries was done on an Illumina MiSeq using v2 2x251 paired-end kits, which typically yielded roughly 0.9-2.2 million reads per sample. Libraries were pooled at 4 nM per sample, and about 4.5-7.5% PhiX was added to improve cluster recognition. Under the source paper's analysis protocol: V and J genes were assigned to Demultiplexor-processed FASTQ reads by Decombinator through tag matching, with a single base-pair mismatch being allowed. By using UMIs, Collapsinator corrected both sequencing errors and the frequency errors caused by PCR heterogeneity. TCRs were translated and CDR3s were extracted from the conserved cysteine to the FGXG phenylalanine by CDR3Translator, with non-productive sequences being flagged. Gini, Shannon entropy and inverse Simpson indices were calculated on repertoires subsampled to equal numbers of UMI-defined TCRs. Clonotype abundance distributions were fitted to a power law by maximum likelihood within the linear range. Similar UMI counts, unique TCR numbers and clonal distributions were obtained with the pipeline and with MIGEC on one naive CD8 sample. One analysis removed from the naive repertoire any naive TCRs that were also present in any memory subset from the same donor. Repertoires were searched for around 8,000 CMV-associated CDR3 sequences compiled from VDJdb and a published dataset. TCRdb reprocessing: public reads trimmed at Q25 with fastp, clones called with MiXCR, in-frame beta chains kept. Entries that share a CDR3 protein sequence are merged under the most common genes and DNA. TCRdb assigned the V and J calls; the authors' analysis was not used. The sample table shows around 140,000 distinct CDR3 sequences, and approximately 22% are seen once. The ten largest account for 0.11% of the sample.

From the second PCR step onward, the TCR alpha chain libraries and the TCR beta chain libraries were amplified separately. Donor CMV status was determined by IFNgamma production from CD4+ T cells after overnight stimulation of fresh PBMCs with CMV viral lysate. CD4 T cells were positively selected with Miltenyi beads, followed by positive selection of CD8 T cells from the CD4-negative fraction. After staining for CD3, CD4, CD8, CD45RA, CD27 and a live/dead dye, cells were sorted on a BD Aria II into four subsets based on CD45RA and CD27. Blood came from a few healthy volunteers, each fractionated into CD4 and CD8 T cells and then into four differentiation subsets. About 120 ml of peripheral blood was drawn per donor, and PBMC were isolated by Ficoll-Paque PLUS density-gradient centrifugation. The sorted cells were lysed in RLT buffer, after which RNA was extracted using a Qiagen RNeasy kit and kept at -80 degrees C.

The full study reports these points: Following error correction, more than 85% of naive TCR sequences occurred only once, which made naive abundance distributions much steeper than those of memory subsets. A few larger clonotypes were present in naive repertoires, especially CD8 naive repertoires, and these clonotypes were possibly memory cells re-expressing CD45RA. A power law was followed by TCR abundance, with an exponent that differed between naive and memory subsets but was consistent across the three individuals. RNA-based TCR counts may be affected by expression changes linked to T cell activation and differentiation. No ground truth was available to validate the repertoire findings for the naive and memory subsets. Each clonotype was defined as a single alpha or beta chain sequence rather than as a paired alpha/beta receptor. In both CD4 and CD8 cells, the Gini index increased while Shannon and inverse Simpson diversity decreased from naive through CM, EM and EMRA.

The germline V gene supplies CDR1 KGHDR and CDR2 SFDVKD. The CDR3 contains 12 residues, cysteine and phenylalanine counted. Of all the DNA, just the CDR3 is kept, 36 bases in frame from base 1. This clonotype appeared once. Its antigen remains undetermined. Mismatch with germline at one junction end may stem from a read error. Recombination linked TRBV24-1 to TRBJ1-2, with 7 junctional bases fitting TRBD1. The receptor was isolated from a human donor in good health. Specimen: naive CD4+ T cells from blood. The meaning of the sample's cell subset or site label: naive T cells, CD45RA high CD27+. The DNA sequence follows: TGTGCCACCCAACAGGGGAACTATGGCTACGCCTTC. It translates as CATQQGNYGYAF.